The clone carrying this T cell receptor (beta chain) came up a few times. Its specificity is unknown. This entry comes from a study of shared clonotypes between healthy human individuals. Study results and caveats: Non-shared clonotypes had lower generation probabilities than clonotypes shared by all four sorted-subset donors.

TCRdb's copy holds only in-frame clones and misses some; the assay was immunoSEQ multiplex PCR. Of approximately 700,000 clones in the sample, more than 70% were seen once. V gave up 7 bases and J gave up 2 bases, with 17 bases separating them. CDR3 length: 15 amino acids. Germline lookup yields CDR1 MNHEY and CDR2 SVGAGI. This sequence joins TRBV6-5 and TRBJ1-1; maybe TRBD1 (5 bases). The clonotype comes from a woman aged 30 to 39 in good health. The material sequenced was memory CD4+ T cells sorted from blood. Subset indicated: CD45RA-negative fraction. The CDR3 loop is CASTVTGALNTEAFF. The DNA for the CDR3 is TGTGCCAGCACCGTCACTGGGGCGCTCAACACTGAAGCTTTCTTT.